A selection of T cell receptor beta chains follows, all from one sample in a study of blood T cell repertoires in COVID-19. This table comes from immunoSEQ multiplex PCR, and its TCRdb copy is limited to in-frame clones, with some not included. Of about 190,000 clones in the sample, 75% to 90% were seen once. Sequenced input: peripheral blood. Receptors originate from a man aged 55 to 70 with acute or convalescent COVID-19. Both conserved end residues are part of each CDR3. Each record gives: D gene, clone size, J gene, V gene, CDR3 DNA, CDR3 protein. D genes are given only for firm matches. Only some rows state a clone size, as once, few, many or a class for expanded clones.

TRBD1 few TRBJ1-5 TRBV2 TGTGCCAGCAGTGAGGCCAATCGACAGGGGATCTGGCCCCAGCATTTT CASSEANRQGIWPQHF
TRBD2 NA TRBJ2-4 TRBV19 TGTGCCAGTAGTATAGAGGGGGGGGACGAGGACATTCAGTACTTC CASSIEGGDEDIQYF
NA NA TRBJ2-1 TRBV5-4 TGTGCCAGCAGCTTGGGCGGGAACACCTACAATGAGCAGTTCTTC CASSLGGNTYNEQFF
TRBD2 NA TRBJ2-3 TRBV6-2/TRBV6-3 TGTGCCAGCAGTTACGTCGGGAGCGGGGTCACAGATACGCAGTATTTT CASSYVGSGVTDTQYF
NA NA TRBJ1-1 TRBV4-3 TGCGCCAGCAGTCCAGCGGGAGGGAACACTGAAGCTTTCTTT CASSPAGGNTEAFF
NA NA TRBJ1-5 TRBV5-4 TGTGCCAGCAGCTTCGACACTCAGCCCCAGCATTTT CASSFDTQPQHF
NA NA TRBJ2-7 TRBV6-5 TGTGCCAGCAGTCGGCAGGGTCCGTACGAGCAGTACTTC CASSRQGPYEQYF
TRBD2 NA TRBJ2-6 TRBV2 TGTGCCAGCAGTAGCGGGAGGACCTCTGGGGCCAACGTCCTGACTTTC CASSSGRTSGANVLTF
NA NA TRBJ1-3 TRBV10-2 TGCGCCAGCAGGGCAGGGATAGCTGGAAACACCATATATTTT CASRAGIAGNTIYF
NA NA TRBJ2-1 TRBV6-4 TGTGCCAGCACTCGCTGTCGGCGGCCCCTCAATGAGCAGTTCTTC CASTRCRRPLNEQFF
TRBD1 NA TRBJ2-6 TRBV5-1 TGCGCCAGCAGCCCGTGGACAGGGGCTGGGGCCAACGTCCTGACTTTC CASSPWTGAGANVLTF
TRBD1 NA TRBJ1-1 TRBV28 TGTGCCAGCAGCACCCCTATCTCGACCGGGACAGGGAGGGCTGAAGCTTTCTTT CASSTPISTGTGRAEAFF
NA NA TRBJ2-3 TRBV19 TGTGCCAGTAGCGGGGGGACACCTAGCACAGATACGCAGTATTTT CASSGGTPSTDTQYF
NA NA TRBJ1-4 TRBV7-2 TGTGCCAGCAGCTTAGACGCCCAGGGCCTAGGGAAACTGTTTTTT CASSLDAQGLGKLFF
NA NA TRBJ2-1 TRBV15 TGTGCCACCAGCCCCAGATCCTACAATGAGCAGTTCTTC CATSPRSYNEQFF
TRBD1 NA TRBJ1-3 TRBV6-5 TGTGCCAGCAGTTACTCCACAGGGGCTGGAAACACCATATATTTT CASSYSTGAGNTIYF
NA once TRBJ1-2 TRBV28 TGTGCCAGCAGCCAGACAGAATACTATGGCTACACCTTC CASSQTEYYGYTF
TRBD2 NA TRBJ2-2 TRBV2 TGTGCCACGGGACTAACGAACACCGGGGAGCTGTTTTTT CATGLTNTGELFF
TRBD1 NA TRBJ1-5 TRBV7-9 TGTGCCAGCGAGCTGGGACAGGGGGCGAATCAGCCCCAGCATTTT CASELGQGANQPQHF
NA NA TRBJ2-3 TRBV11-3 TGTGCCAGCAGCTTGGAAGGGGCGGGGGCGCCAGATACGCAGTATTTT CASSLEGAGAPDTQYF
NA NA TRBJ1-2 TRBV28 TGTGCCAGCAGTTCCACAAGTCCTATAGCCTATGGCTACACCTTC CASSSTSPIAYGYTF
NA NA TRBJ2-1 TRBV27 TGTGCCAGCAGTTTCGAAGCGCCTTCATCCTACAATGAGCAGTTCTTC CASSFEAPSSYNEQFF
TRBD1 NA TRBJ2-1 TRBV19 TGTGCCAGTAGCCGAAAATTCCGACAGGGGCGGGCCTACAATGAGCAGTTCTTC CASSRKFRQGRAYNEQFF
NA NA TRBJ2-7 TRBV5-1 TGCGCCAGCAGCTCCGGACAAACCTACGAGCAGTACTTC CASSSGQTYEQYF
NA NA TRBJ1-1 TRBV30 TGTGCCTGGAGTGTGGGGCTCAGGAACACTGAAGCTTTCTTT CAWSVGLRNTEAFF
TRBD1 NA TRBJ2-7 TRBV11-2 TGTGCCAGCAGCCACGTACAGGGGGCAAACGAGCAGTACTTC CASSHVQGANEQYF
NA NA TRBJ2-5 TRBV4-1 TGCGCCAGCAGCCAATTGAAGGGGGAGACCCAGTACTTC CASSQLKGETQYF
NA NA TRBJ1-1 TRBV5-1 TGCGCCAGCAGGAACCCGGGAGGGAACACTGAAGCTTTCTTT CASRNPGGNTEAFF
TRBD2 few TRBJ2-3 TRBV3-1/TRBV3-2 TGTGCCAGCAGCCAAGGACTAGCCTATCTAACAGATACGCAGTATTTT CASSQGLAYLTDTQYF
NA NA TRBJ1-5 TRBV7-2 TGTGCCAGCAGCTTAGTTCAACGGAATCAGCCCCAGCATTTT CASSLVQRNQPQHF
TRBD1 NA TRBJ1-2 TRBV27 TGTGCCAGCAGTTTAGACAGGGTAGGCGGCTACACCTTC CASSLDRVGGYTF
NA NA TRBJ2-7 TRBV18 TGTGCCAGCTCACCACCGGCCGGGTCTGGGCAGTACTTC CASSPPAGSGQYF
TRBD2 NA TRBJ2-7 TRBV5-1 TGCGCCAGCAGCTTTAGCGGGGGAACCTACGAGCAGTACTTC CASSFSGGTYEQYF
TRBD1 NA TRBJ1-6 TRBV20-1 TGCAGTGCTAGTACGGGACAGGGGAGTTCACCCCTCCACTTT CSASTGQGSSPLHF
NA NA TRBJ2-3 TRBV9 TGTGCCAGCAGCGTAGGCAGTAGCACAGATACGCAGTATTTT CASSVGSSTDTQYF
TRBD1 NA TRBJ1-3 TRBV9 TGTGCCAGCAGCGCCGGACAGGGGGGAAACGCTGGAAACACCATATATTTT CASSAGQGGNAGNTIYF
NA NA TRBJ1-2 TRBV6-5 TGTGCCAGCAGAACGGGGGGGGCTAACTATGGCTACACCTTC CASRTGGANYGYTF
NA few TRBJ2-2 TRBV10-1 TGCGCCAGCAGTGCCCAGAACACCGGGGAGCTGTTTTTT CASSAQNTGELFF
TRBD2 NA TRBJ2-3 TRBV5-1 TGCGCCAGCGGGGGGGACCCCACAGATACGCAGTATTTT CASGGDPTDTQYF
TRBD1 few TRBJ1-6 TRBV11-2 TGTGCCAGCAGCCCCCGGACAGGTTCGCCCTATAATTCACCCCTCCACTTT CASSPRTGSPYNSPLHF
TRBD1 NA TRBJ2-3 TRBV19 TGTGCCAGTAGTCCCCTGGGACAGGGAACAGATACGCAGTATTTT CASSPLGQGTDTQYF
NA NA TRBJ1-5 TRBV19 TGTGCCAGTAGTTCTATACAGGGCCTCAATCAGCCCCAGCATTTT CASSSIQGLNQPQHF
NA NA TRBJ1-6 TRBV10-3 TGTGCCATCAAGGGCAGGGGTAATTCACCCCTCCACTTT CAIKGRGNSPLHF
TRBD1 NA TRBJ1-5 TRBV16 TGTGCCAGCAGCCAAACAGGGGTAGAAGGTCAGCCCCAGCATTTT CASSQTGVEGQPQHF
NA NA TRBJ2-5 TRBV7-9 TGTGCCAGCAGCTTCCCCGGGGAGAAGACCCAGTACTTC CASSFPGEKTQYF
TRBD1 NA TRBJ2-1 TRBV18 TGTGCCAGCTCACCACAGGGGGCCGGCTACAATGAGCAGTTCTTC CASSPQGAGYNEQFF
NA many TRBJ2-1 TRBV12-5 TGTGCTAGTGGTTTGGTACGTGACGGGGAAACTCTCTTGAACAATGAGCAGTTCTTC CASGLVRDGETLLNNEQFF
TRBD1 NA TRBJ1-2 TRBV6-1 TGTGCCAGCAGTGACCGGGACAGGGGGCGGGATGGCTACACCTTC CASSDRDRGRDGYTF